These 23 T cell receptor beta chains were all obtained from the same sample, sequenced in a study of blood T cell repertoires in COVID-19. Clones were read by immunoSEQ multiplex PCR, and TCRdb kept only the in-frame ones, dropping some. This sample has roughly 70,000 clones; 85% to 90% occur once, and the top ten carry around 6.7%. Input material: peripheral blood. These receptors were obtained from an elderly woman with active COVID-19.

This clone has a single count. The chain has TRBV11-1 and TRBJ2-1; no clear D. The V end lost 2 bases, the J end lost 7 bases, and 6 bases lay between the germline ends. In germline, CDR1 is SGHAT, CDR2 FQDESV (reference sequence). The CDR3 consists of 12 residues. This CDR3 reads CASSLYRNEQFF. CDR3 DNA: TGTGCCAGCAGCTTATATAGAAATGAGCAGTTCTTC. Looking up the rest from reference TRBV11-1 and TRBJ2-1 gives the full variable domain: EAEVAQSPRYKITEKSQAVAFWCDPISGHATLYWYRQILGQGPELLVQFQDESVVDDSQLPKDRFSAERLKGVDSTLKIQPAELGDSAMYLCASSLYRNEQFFGPGTRLTVL.

This clone was picked up one time. The chain employs TRBV2 and TRBJ2-7; 10 bases are a match to TRBD2. There are 13 residues in the CDR3. Germline V gives CDR1 SNHLY, CDR2 FYNNEI. Germline trimming cut 11 bases from V and 4 bases from J; bases unmatched to any gene: 8. CDR3 sequence (DNA): TGTGCCTTAGGTGCTAGCGGGAGATACGAGCAGTACTTC. This codes for CALGASGRYEQYF. The variable domain in full, completed from reference TRBV2 and TRBJ2-7, reads EPEVTQTPSHQVTQMGQEVILRCVPISNHLYFYWYRQILGQKVEFLVSFYNNEISEKSEIFDDQFSVERPDGSNFTLKIRSTKLEDSAMYFCALGASGRYEQYFGPGTRLTVT.

The chain employs TRBV27 and TRBJ2-7; 11 bases fit TRBD1. Germline assignment: CDR1 MNHEY and CDR2 SMNVEV (reference sequence). Losses at the gene ends were 5 bases for V and 3 bases for J; bases not matched to a gene: 3. This CDR3 is built from 14 residues. The CDR3: CASSLGQGVYEQYF. DNA for the CDR3: TGTGCCAGCAGTCTGGGACAGGGGGTCTACGAGCAGTACTTC.

This clone was picked up one time. The rearrangement uses TRBV9 and TRBJ2-2; TRBD2 matches 8 bases. V lost 5 bases and J lost 5; bases outside the gene matches: 2. Germline lookup yields CDR1 SGDLS and CDR2 YYNGEE. CDR3 length: 13 residues. The CDR3 loop is CASSSSGTGELFF. CDR3 bases: TGTGCCAGCAGTTCTAGCGGGACCGGGGAGCTGTTTTTT. The variable domain in full, completed from reference TRBV9 and TRBJ2-2, reads DSGVTQTPKHLITATGQRVTLRCSPRSGDLSVYWYQQSLDQGLQFLIQYYNGEERAKGNILERFSAQQFPDLHSELNLSSLELGDSALYFCASSSSGTGELFFGEGSRLTVL.

The V gene is TRBV12-3 or TRBV12-4, the J gene TRBJ1-1, with D unclear. V dropped 8 bases and J dropped 5 bases, with 9 bases sitting between them. There are 11 residues in the CDR3. The CDR3 DNA reads TGTGCCAGCGCTGCGATGACTGAAGCTTTCTTT. Its protein product is CASAAMTEAFF.

The rearrangement links TRBV7-9 to TRBJ1-1, with D perhaps TRBD1 (5 bases). CDR1 and CDR2 (germline): SEHNR, FQNEAQ (reference sequence). This CDR3 has 15 amino acids. Deletions cut 7 bases from V and 5 bases from J, with 20 bases between. CDR3 nucleotide sequence: TGTGCCAGCAACACAGGAGGGTTCCCGGGTACTGAAGCTTTCTTT. This encodes CASNTGGFPGTEAFF.

The rearrangement joins TRBV19 to TRBJ1-2, with D unresolved. The CDR3 covers 14 residues. Germline V CDR1 and CDR2: LNHDA, SQIVND (reference sequence). V was trimmed by 4 bases and J by 3 bases, leaving 12 bases between them. The CDR3 loop is CASSNPVLDYGYTF. The CDR3 bases are TGTGCCAGTAGTAATCCGGTCTTGGACTATGGCTACACCTTC. Using reference TRBV19 and TRBJ1-2 for the parts outside the CDR3, the full variable domain is DGGITQSPKYLFRKEGQNVTLSCEQNLNHDAMYWYRQDPGQGLRLIYYSQIVNDFQKGDIAEGYSVSREKKESFPLTVTSAQKNPTAFYLCASSNPVLDYGYTFGSGTRLTVV.

V and J are TRBV7-2 and TRBJ1-5; D unclear. Germline assignment: CDR1 SGHTA and CDR2 FQGNSA. This CDR3 has 13 residues. V lost 3 bases to trimming and J lost 7 bases, with 10 bases between them. CDR3 sequence: CASSLRRAQPQHF. DNA for the CDR3: TGTGCCAGCAGCTTGAGGAGGGCGCAGCCCCAGCATTTT.

The chain is built from TRBV12-3 or TRBV12-4 and TRBJ1-2; no clear D gene. Trimming took off 6 bases at V and 8 bases at J, with 13 bases between the two ends. This CDR3 is built from 12 residues. CDR3 sequence: CASSPGGRGYTF. The CDR3 coding sequence is TGTGCCAGCAGCCCGGGAGGGAGAGGCTACACCTTC.

This sequence joins TRBV9 and TRBJ2-3; 13 bases are shared with TRBD2. Germline V gene sequence: CDR1 SGDLS, CDR2 YYNGEE. The CDR3 is made up of 16 amino acids. V trimming: 0 bases; J trimming: 6 bases; junction bases outside the gene matches: 4. CDR3 sequence: CASSVVLAGGLDTQYF. The CDR3 bases are TGTGCCAGCAGCGTAGTACTAGCGGGAGGGTTGGATACGCAGTATTTT.

The chain carries TRBV19 and TRBJ2-7; TRBD1 agrees at 9 bases. CDR3 length: 15 residues. The germline V gene encodes CDR1 LNHDA and CDR2 SQIVND (reference sequence). Unmatched junction bases numbered 10, after V lost 7 bases and J lost 3 bases. CDR3 DNA sequence: TGTGCCAGTACCTCCCGGACAGGGGCGGGCTACGAGCAGTACTTC. Amino acids: CASTSRTGAGYEQYF.

The chain employs TRBV5-6 and TRBJ2-7; TRBD1 aligns across 7 bases. Trimming cost V 0 bases and J 5 bases; bases outside gene matches: 11. The germline gives CDR1 SGHDT, CDR2 YYEEEE. This CDR3 region has 16 residues. In DNA, the CDR3 is TGTGCCAGCAGCTTGGGTACAGGGGTTCCCGGGAACGAGCAGTACTTC. Translation gives CASSLGTGVPGNEQYF.

The J gene is TRBJ1-2, the V gene TRBV28, with TRBD1 matching over 7 bases. V gave up 6 bases and J gave up 3 bases; unmatched junction bases: 22. The CDR3 length is 19 residues. Germline values: CDR1 MDHEN, CDR2 SYDVKM. The CDR3 region is CASRRQGGASSAPHYGYTF. Here the CDR3 DNA reads TGTGCCAGCAGGCGACAGGGAGGCGCTTCATCCGCTCCCCACTATGGCTACACCTTC.

This clone was recorded once. The V gene is TRBV7-8, the J gene TRBJ1-4; D unclear. In germline, CDR1 is SGHVS, CDR2 FQNEAQ. The CDR3 runs to 16 residues. The V end was cut by 0 bases, the J end by 0 bases, with 8 bases between. The CDR3, as DNA: TGTGCCAGCAGCTTAGCCGGGGTAGCAACTAATGAAAAACTGTTTTTT. Its translation is CASSLAGVATNEKLFF.

This clone occurred a few times. The chain couples TRBV9 to TRBJ2-3; 14 positions match TRBD2. The J segment lost 1 base and the V segment lost 4 bases, leaving 11 bases of the junction unmatched. Germline CDR1 and CDR2: SGDLS and YYNGEE. This CDR3 is built from 19 residues. CDR3 DNA sequence: TGTGCCAGCAGCCCCTGGAGACTAGCGGGAGGGAAGGGCACAGATACGCAGTATTTT. Residues: CASSPWRLAGGKGTDTQYF.

The gene calls are TRBV5-1 and TRBJ2-7; 8 bases map to TRBD1. The CDR3 totals 16 residues. V lost 0 bases to trimming and J lost 5 bases; unmatched junction nucleotides: 10. Per germline, CDR1 SGHRS and CDR2 YFSETQ. The CDR3 DNA is TGCGCCAGCAGCTTGGTCGGACAGGGTTCTTTTAACGAGCAGTACTTC. Translated: CASSLVGQGSFNEQYF.

CDR3 loop: CASSPGALKETQYF. CDR3 nucleotide sequence: TGTGCCAGCTCACCAGGAGCACTTAAAGAGACCCAGTACTTC. The chain employs TRBV18 and TRBJ2-5; D is undetermined. CDR1 and CDR2 (germline): KGHSH, LQKENI. Trimming took 2 bases from V and 3 from J, leaving 10 bases between them. The CDR3 contains 14 residues.

CDR3 protein: CASSWDSGSVTGELFF. CDR3 nucleotides: TGTGCCAGCAGTTGGGATAGCGGGAGTGTGACCGGGGAGCTGTTTTTT. The chain combines TRBV6-5 with TRBJ2-2; TRBD2 matches 9 bases. Germline V gene lookup returns CDR1 MNHEY and CDR2 SVGAGI. Losses at the gene ends were 4 bases for V and 5 bases for J; bases not matched to a gene: 8. The CDR3 sequence is 16 residues long.

The chain carries TRBV3-1 (or the pseudogene TRBV3-2) and TRBJ1-4; perhaps TRBD1 as D (5 bases). Germline V CDR1 and CDR2: LGHDT, YNNKEL (reference sequence). Trimming removed 2 bases at V and 7 bases at J, with 8 bases between. CDR3 length: 13 amino acids. This CDR3 reads CASSQTRAEKLFF. The CDR3 DNA follows: TGTGCCAGCAGCCAAACCAGGGCTGAAAAACTGTTTTTT.

The chain is built from TRBV19 and TRBJ1-4, with 8 bases fitting TRBD1. V lost 4 bases and J lost 4; bases outside the gene matches: 2. From germline, CDR1 is LNHDA and CDR2 SQIVND (reference sequence). The CDR3 runs to 14 residues. The CDR3 DNA follows: TGTGCCAGTAGTAGGGACAGGAATAATGAAAAACTGTTTTTT. This translates into CASSRDRNNEKLFF. The variable domain in full, with the rest retrieved from reference TRBV19 and TRBJ1-4, is DGGITQSPKYLFRKEGQNVTLSCEQNLNHDAMYWYRQDPGQGLRLIYYSQIVNDFQKGDIAEGYSVSREKKESFPLTVTSAQKNPTAFYLCASSRDRNNEKLFFGSGTQLSVL.

V gene TRBV27 combines with J gene TRBJ2-7; 13 bases fit TRBD2. This CDR3 has 16 residues. Germline-derived CDR1 and CDR2 are MNHEY and SMNVEV (reference sequence). The junction had 8 bases not matched to a gene; V was cut back by 6 bases and J by 3 bases. The CDR3, as DNA: TGTGCCAGCAGGAGGACTAGCGGGAGATTCTTCTACGAGCAGTACTTC. Amino acids: CASRRTSGRFFYEQYF.

The genes are TRBV24-1 and TRBJ2-3, with 9 bases that match TRBD2. Per the germline V gene, CDR1 is KGHDR and CDR2 is SFDVKD. This CDR3 spans 15 amino acids. The trim removed 11 bases at V and 0 bases at J, leaving 8 bases unmatched. The CDR3 DNA reads TGTGCCATCGGTAGCGGGAGACTAAGCACAGATACGCAGTATTTT. Translation: CAIGSGRLSTDTQYF.

The genes are TRBV7-2 and TRBJ2-5, with unresolved D. The CDR3 runs 13 residues. In germline, CDR1 is SGHTA, CDR2 FQGNSA. The V end was cut by 4 bases, the J end by 3 bases, with 9 bases between. The CDR3 loop reads CASSSDWEETQYF. DNA of the CDR3: TGTGCCAGCAGCTCAGACTGGGAAGAGACCCAGTACTTC.